Included here is one T cell receptor beta chain sequence, with context. Its antigen is not known. Each donor (without exception) was a healthy Caucasian. One entry per CDR3 protein, called by TCRdb with MiXCR from the 5' RACE reads. This sample has fewer than 800,000 distinct CDR3 sequences, with 7.1% found just once. The sample comes from a study of identical twins. Findings and limits, study-wide: Partial confounding of zero-insertion analyses by invariant MAIT and iNKT cells was possible. An excess of low generation probability was shown by twin-shared out-of-frame alpha sequences.

These data also featured in a second study, about yellow fever vaccine responses in identical twins.

Sequencing was performed on PBMCs. This TCR came from a young woman in good health.

DNA for the CDR3: TGCGCCAGCAGCGACGGGGCCTGGTACAATGAGCAGTTCTTC. This encodes CASSDGAWYNEQFF. This chain uses TRBV4-1 with TRBJ2-1, with D perhaps given as TRBD1 or TRBD2 (5 bases each). Germline V gene sequence: CDR1 MGHRA, CDR2 YSYEKL. The CDR3 is 14 residues long. Trimming cost V 5 bases and J 4 bases, with 12 bases left between them.